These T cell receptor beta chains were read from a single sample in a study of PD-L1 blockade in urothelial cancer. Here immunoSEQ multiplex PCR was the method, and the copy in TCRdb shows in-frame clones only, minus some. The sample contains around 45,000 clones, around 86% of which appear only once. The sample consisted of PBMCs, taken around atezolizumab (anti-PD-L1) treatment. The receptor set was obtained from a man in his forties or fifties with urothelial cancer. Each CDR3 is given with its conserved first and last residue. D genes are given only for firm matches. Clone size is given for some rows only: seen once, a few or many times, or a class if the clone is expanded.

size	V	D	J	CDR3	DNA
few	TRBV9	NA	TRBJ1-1	CASSVVRENTEAFF	TGTGCCAGCAGCGTAGTGAGGGAAAACACTGAAGCTTTCTTT
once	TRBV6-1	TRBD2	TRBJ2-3	CAATGGRGSDTQYF	TGTGCGGCGACGGGAGGGAGAGGTTCAGATACGCAGTATTTT
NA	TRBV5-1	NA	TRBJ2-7	CASSLQGSYEQYF	TGCGCCAGCAGCTTACAGGGTTCCTACGAGCAGTACTTC
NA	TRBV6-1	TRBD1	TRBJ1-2	CASRYDRGGAGGYTF	TGTGCCAGCAGATACGACAGGGGAGGGGCGGGAGGCTACACCTTC
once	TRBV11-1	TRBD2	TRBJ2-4	CATSSGEGNIQYF	TGTGCCACCTCTAGCGGGGAAGGAAACATTCAGTACTTC
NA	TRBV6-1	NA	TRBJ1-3	CASSEGRGGNTIYF	TGTGCCAGCAGTGAAGGTCGGGGGGGAAACACCATATATTTT
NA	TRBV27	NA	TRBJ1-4	CASSLCVPIFTTNEKLFF	TGTGCCAGCAGTTTATGCGTACCGATATTTACAACTAATGAAAAACTGTTTTTT
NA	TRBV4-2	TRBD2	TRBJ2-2	CASSQPGGLAGPGTGELFF	TGTGCCAGCAGCCAACCCGGGGGACTAGCGGGGCCGGGCACCGGGGAGCTGTTTTTT
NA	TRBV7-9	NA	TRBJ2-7	CASSVGQSYEQYF	TGTGCCAGCAGCGTTGGACAGTCCTACGAGCAGTACTTC
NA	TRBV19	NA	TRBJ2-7	CASSYPGLYEQYF	TGTGCCAGTAGTTATCCAGGGTTGTACGAGCAGTACTTC
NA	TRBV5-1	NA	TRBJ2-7	CASSLVGVYEQYF	TGCGCCAGCAGCTTGGTAGGAGTATACGAGCAGTACTTC
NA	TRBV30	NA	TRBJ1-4	CAWRQNNEKLFF	TGTGCCTGGAGACAGAATAATGAAAAACTGTTTTTT
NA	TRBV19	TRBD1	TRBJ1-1	CASSNGQAGPEAFF	TGTGCCAGTAGTAACGGACAGGCCGGGCCTGAAGCTTTCTTT
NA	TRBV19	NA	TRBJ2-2	CASSPDRRNTGELFF	TGTGCCAGTAGTCCTGACAGGCGGAACACCGGGGAGCTGTTTTTT
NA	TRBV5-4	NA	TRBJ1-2	CASSLRPGGYTF	TGTGCCAGCAGCTTGAGGCCGGGAGGCTACACCTTC
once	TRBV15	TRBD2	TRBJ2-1	CATSRGAGGPVVDEQFF	TGTGCCACCAGCAGAGGAGCGGGGGGGCCGGTGGTAGATGAGCAGTTCTTC
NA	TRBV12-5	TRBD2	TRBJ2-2	CASGLTSGMNTGELFF	TGTGCTAGTGGTTTGACTAGCGGAATGAACACCGGGGAGCTGTTTTTT
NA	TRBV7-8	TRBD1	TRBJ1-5	CASRDRGGQPQHF	TGTGCCAGCAGAGACAGGGGTGGCCAGCCCCAGCATTTT
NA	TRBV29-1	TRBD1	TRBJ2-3	CSVGTGGTDTQYF	TGCAGCGTGGGGACAGGGGGCACAGATACGCAGTATTTT
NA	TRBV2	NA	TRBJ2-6	CASRRGNSGANVLTF	TGTGCCAGCAGAAGAGGGAACTCTGGGGCCAACGTCCTGACTTTC
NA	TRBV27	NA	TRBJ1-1	CASSLSAPPNTEAFF	TGTGCCAGCAGTTTATCGGCACCCCCGAACACTGAAGCTTTCTTT
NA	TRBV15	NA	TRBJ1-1	CATSLGLGTNTEAFF	TGTGCCACCAGCTTAGGACTGGGAACGAACACTGAAGCTTTCTTT
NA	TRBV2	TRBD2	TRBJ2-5	CASKAGVETQYF	TGTGCCAGCAAAGCGGGAGTGGAGACCCAGTACTTC
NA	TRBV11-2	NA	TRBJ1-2	CASSLGGGEVYGYTF	TGTGCCAGCAGCTTAGGGGGAGGGGAGGTCTATGGCTACACCTTC
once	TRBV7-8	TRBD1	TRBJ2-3	CASSTGQGTTDTQYF	TGTGCCAGCAGCACAGGACAGGGGACCACAGATACGCAGTATTTT
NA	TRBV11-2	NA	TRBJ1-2	CASSLDKSRRPQNLYGYTF	TGTGCCAGCAGCTTAGATAAGTCGCGGCGCCCGCAAAACCTCTATGGCTACACCTTC
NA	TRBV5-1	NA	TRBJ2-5	CASTLGPARETQYF	TGCGCCAGCACCTTGGGGCCAGCTAGGGAGACCCAGTACTTC
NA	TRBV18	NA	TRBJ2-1	CASSTGTTGRGEQFF	TGTGCCAGCTCAACCGGGACTACAGGCAGGGGTGAGCAGTTCTTC
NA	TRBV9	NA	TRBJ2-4	CASSVDAGINIQYF	TGTGCCAGCAGCGTAGATGCAGGGATAAACATTCAGTACTTC
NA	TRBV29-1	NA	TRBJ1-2	CSVSSGDGYTF	TGCAGCGTTTCCTCCGGGGATGGCTACACCTTC
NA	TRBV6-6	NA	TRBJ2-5	CASTTGRLGQETQYF	TGTGCCAGCACCACGGGTCGGCTGGGCCAAGAGACCCAGTACTTC
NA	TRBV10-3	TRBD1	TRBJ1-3	CAISEGQGRGNTIYF	TGTGCCATCAGTGAAGGACAGGGCAGGGGAAACACCATATATTTT
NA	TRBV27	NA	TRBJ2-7	CATTPRRVSYEQYF	TGTGCCACCACTCCTAGACGGGTCTCCTACGAGCAGTACTTC
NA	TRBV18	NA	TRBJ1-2	CASSPQDPTGGGYTF	TGTGCCAGCTCACCCCAAGACCCTACTGGCGGAGGCTACACCTTC
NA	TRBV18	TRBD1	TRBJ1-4	CASSPRQGPTNEKLFF	TGTGCCAGCTCACCACGACAGGGACCAACTAATGAAAAACTGTTTTTT
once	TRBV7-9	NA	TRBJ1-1	CASSSQGNTEAFF	TGTGCCAGCAGCTCACAGGGTAACACTGAAGCTTTCTTT
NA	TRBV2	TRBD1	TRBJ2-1	CASTQGDRLWNEQFF	TGTGCCAGCACGCAGGGGGACCGTTTGTGGAATGAGCAGTTCTTC
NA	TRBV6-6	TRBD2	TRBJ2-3	CASRLSGGTDTQYF	TGTGCCAGCAGACTTAGCGGGGGCACAGATACGCAGTATTTT
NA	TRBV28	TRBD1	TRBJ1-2	CASSADRFYGYTF	TGTGCCAGCAGTGCGGACAGGTTCTATGGCTACACCTTC
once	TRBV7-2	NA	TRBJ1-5	CASSLEGQGRDQPQHF	TGTGCCAGCAGCTTAGAGGGGCAGGGCAGAGATCAGCCCCAGCATTTT
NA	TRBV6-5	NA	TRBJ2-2	CASSYMGVLTGELFF	TGTGCCAGCAGTTACATGGGTGTACTAACTGGGGAGCTGTTTTTT
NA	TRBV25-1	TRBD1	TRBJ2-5	CASSDPTGDKETQYF	TGTGCCAGCAGTGACCCAACAGGGGATAAAGAGACCCAGTACTTC
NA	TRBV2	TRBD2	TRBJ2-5	CASSEARLAGQETQYF	TGTGCCAGCAGTGAAGCGAGACTAGCGGGGCAAGAGACCCAGTACTTC
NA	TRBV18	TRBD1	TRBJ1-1	CASSPGQATLNTEAFF	TGTGCCAGCTCACCGGGACAGGCCACCCTGAACACTGAAGCTTTCTTT
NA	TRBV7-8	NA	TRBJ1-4	CASSGGTVTTNEKLFF	TGTGCCAGCAGCGGCGGGACGGTGACAACTAATGAAAAACTGTTTTTT
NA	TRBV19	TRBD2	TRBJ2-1	CASSIQTSGYYNEQFF	TGTGCCAGTAGTATCCAGACTAGCGGGTACTACAATGAGCAGTTCTTC
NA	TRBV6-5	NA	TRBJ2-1	CASRGSKGEQFF	TGTGCCAGTCGGGGTTCCAAGGGTGAGCAGTTCTTC
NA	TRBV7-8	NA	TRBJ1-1	CASSLADPGVNTEAFF	TGTGCCAGCAGCTTAGCAGATCCCGGGGTTAACACTGAAGCTTTCTTT
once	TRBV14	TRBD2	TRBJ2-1	CASSQGLASNEQFF	TGTGCCAGCAGCCAGGGACTAGCAAGCAATGAGCAGTTCTTC
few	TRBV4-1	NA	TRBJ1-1	CASSQDWGQEAFF	TGCGCCAGCAGCCAAGATTGGGGACAAGAAGCTTTCTTT
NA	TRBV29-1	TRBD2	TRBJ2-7	CSVEGPGTSGSQYF	TGCAGCGTTGAAGGACCGGGGACTAGCGGGAGTCAGTACTTC
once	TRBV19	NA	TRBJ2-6	CASSHGHRSGANVLTF	TGTGCCAGTTCCCATGGGCATCGCTCTGGGGCCAACGTCCTGACTTTC
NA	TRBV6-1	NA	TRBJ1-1	CASIIWGENTEAFF	TGTGCCAGCATCATATGGGGGGAGAACACTGAAGCTTTCTTT
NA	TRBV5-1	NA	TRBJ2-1	CASSPAVGEQFF	TGCGCCAGCAGCCCTGCCGTCGGTGAGCAGTTCTTC
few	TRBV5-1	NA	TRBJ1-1	CASSLRSTNTEAFF	TGCGCCAGCAGCTTGAGGAGTACGAACACTGAAGCTTTCTTT